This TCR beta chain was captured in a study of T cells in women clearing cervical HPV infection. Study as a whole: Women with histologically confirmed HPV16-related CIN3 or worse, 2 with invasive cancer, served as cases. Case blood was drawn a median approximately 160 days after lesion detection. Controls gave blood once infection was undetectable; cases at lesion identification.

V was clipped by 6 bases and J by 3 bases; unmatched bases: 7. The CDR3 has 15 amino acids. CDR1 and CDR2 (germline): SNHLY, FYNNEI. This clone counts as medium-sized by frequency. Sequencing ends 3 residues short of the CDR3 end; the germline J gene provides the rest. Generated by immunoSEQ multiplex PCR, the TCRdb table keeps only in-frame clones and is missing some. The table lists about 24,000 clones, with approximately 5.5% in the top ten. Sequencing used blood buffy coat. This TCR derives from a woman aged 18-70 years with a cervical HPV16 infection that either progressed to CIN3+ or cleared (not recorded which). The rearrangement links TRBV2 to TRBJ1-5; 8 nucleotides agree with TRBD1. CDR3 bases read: TGTGCCAGCAGCGCTGACAGGGGCGTCAATCAGCCC. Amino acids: CASSADRGVNQP. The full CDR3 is CASSADRGVNQPQHF.